These T cell receptor beta chains were read from a single sample in a study of cytotoxic CD8 clonotypes in ibrutinib-treated CLL. Sequenced by immunoSEQ multiplex PCR; TCRdb stores in-frame clones only, minus some. The sample includes about 140,000 clones, 80% seen only once; the top ten take roughly 7.2%. The specimen was PBMCs, collected after 36 months of ibrutinib treatment. Receptors originate from a human donor with chronic lymphocytic leukemia. The CDR3 runs from the conserved cysteine through the conserved F or W. D genes are given only for firm matches. Expanded clones are given a class, and other clones once, few, many or no size at all.

clone_size	d_call	v_call	j_call	cdr3_nt	cdr3_aa
-	-	TRBV7-9	TRBJ1-1	TGTGCCAGCAGCCAGACCCCTAGAGGGACCGGGCACCCCGAAGCTTTCTTT	CASSQTPRGTGHPEAFF
-	-	TRBV5-1	TRBJ2-3	TGCGCCAGCAGCTTGGATCCCCCTACGCAGTATTTT	CASSLDPPTQYF
-	-	TRBV10-3	TRBJ2-5	TGTGCTGTGCGGTCGTCGATTCAAGAGACCCAGTACTTC	CAVRSSIQETQYF
once	-	TRBV18	TRBJ1-1	TGTGCCAGCTCACTGGGGTCCACTGAAGCTTTCTTT	CASSLGSTEAFF
-	-	TRBV13	TRBJ2-7	TGTGCCAGCAGCTCCTCAGGCTCCTACGAGCAGTACTTC	CASSSSGSYEQYF
few	TRBD1	TRBV27	TRBJ2-7	TGTGCCAGCAGTTTATCCGGGACAGGGTCCTACGAGCAGTACTTC	CASSLSGTGSYEQYF
few	-	TRBV18	TRBJ2-1	TGTGCCAGCTCACCTCGGGAGCTAAACAATGAGCAGTTCTTC	CASSPRELNNEQFF
-	-	TRBV7-3	TRBJ1-1	TGTGCCAGCAGCCCCCTCGGGGGTGCGAACACTGAAGCTTTCTTT	CASSPLGGANTEAFF
-	TRBD2	TRBV6-5	TRBJ2-1	TGTGCCAGCAGTTACTCGGTGCTAGCGGGGTTACGGATCTTC	CASSYSVLAGLRIF
-	-	TRBV7-9	TRBJ2-7	TGTGCCAGCAGCTTAGCCCAGGGGTTCGCCTACGAGCAGTACTTC	CASSLAQGFAYEQYF
-	TRBD1	TRBV4-2	TRBJ2-7	TGTGCCAGCAGCCAAAGGGACAGACACTACGAGCAGTACTTC	CASSQRDRHYEQYF
-	TRBD2	TRBV10-2	TRBJ2-1	TGCGCCATCTTTCCCTCGGGCAGACTAGCGGTTAGGAATGAGCAGTTCTTC	CAIFPSGRLAVRNEQFF
once	TRBD1	TRBV5-6	TRBJ1-2	TGTGCCAGCAACCATGCTGGGACAGCCATTTCTGACTATGGCTACACCTTC	CASNHAGTAISDYGYTF
-	-	TRBV4-1	TRBJ2-5	TGCGCCAGCAGCTTTCGGAGGAACCAAGAGACCCAGTACTTC	CASSFRRNQETQYF
-	-	TRBV6-5	TRBJ2-1	TGTGCCAGCAGTCCCACAGTTGGTGAGCAGTTCTTC	CASSPTVGEQFF
-	TRBD2	TRBV5-5	TRBJ2-3	TGTGCCAGCAGCTTGGGGTTCGGGAGGGATACGCAGTATTTT	CASSLGFGRDTQYF
-	-	TRBV5-1	TRBJ1-1	TGCGCCAGCAGGGATTTTCAGAACACTGAAGCTTTCTTT	CASRDFQNTEAFF
few	TRBD1	TRBV15	TRBJ1-2	TGTGCCACCAGCAGAGGTGGACAGGTTTATGGCTACACCTTC	CATSRGGQVYGYTF
-	-	TRBV5-4	TRBJ2-3	TGTGCCAGCAGCCCCCCTAACGGGGAAAGCACAGATACGCAGTATTTT	CASSPPNGESTDTQYF
few	-	TRBV9	TRBJ1-1	TGTGCCAGCAGCGTAACTCTGGGCTCCACTGAAGCTTTCTTT	CASSVTLGSTEAFF
-	-	TRBV6-5	TRBJ2-7	TGTGCCATCAGGGGGGGGGCAGGACCCTACGAGCAGTACTTC	CAIRGGAGPYEQYF
-	TRBD1	TRBV10-3	TRBJ2-1	TGTGCCATCCGGGACAGCCCCAATGAGCAGTTCTTC	CAIRDSPNEQFF
-	-	TRBV13	TRBJ2-2	TGTGCCAGCAGCGGGATTTATGGGAAAGCGGTATTCTCCGGGGAGCTGTTTTTT	CASSGIYGKAVFSGELFF
once	-	TRBV7-2	TRBJ2-7	TGTGCCAGCAGCACCATGGGGCTAGACTTCTACGAGCAGTACTTC	CASSTMGLDFYEQYF
-	TRBD1	TRBV7-7	TRBJ2-7	TGTGCCAGCAGCCGGGACAGGGGGTACGAGCAGTACTTC	CASSRDRGYEQYF
-	-	TRBV7-8	TRBJ2-2	TGTGCCAGCAGCTTAGTAAGGGAGCTGTTTTTT	CASSLVRELFF
-	-	TRBV7-9	TRBJ2-4	TGTGCCAGCAGCTTAGTAATTCTGAGTTCTGCCAAAAACATTCAGTACTTC	CASSLVILSSAKNIQYF
few	-	TRBV5-6	TRBJ2-7	TGTGCCAGCAGCTTGGCCGTCACCTCCTACGAGCAGTACTTC	CASSLAVTSYEQYF
-	TRBD2	TRBV27	TRBJ2-3	TGTGCCAGCAGTTTTCTCGTGGGAGGGGGCACAGATACGCAGTATTTT	CASSFLVGGGTDTQYF
-	-	TRBV27	TRBJ1-5	TGTGCCAGCAGTTTATGGGCAGGGACTACTCAGCCCCAGCATTTT	CASSLWAGTTQPQHF
-	-	TRBV5-4	TRBJ1-4	TGTGCCAGCAGCCCCCGGGGAGTATTAAATGAAAAACTGTTTTTT	CASSPRGVLNEKLFF
-	TRBD1	TRBV29-1	TRBJ2-7	TGCAGCGCATTGGACAGGAACTCCTACGAGCAGTACTTC	CSALDRNSYEQYF